The 30 T cell receptor beta chains below all came from one sample that was sequenced in a study of regulatory T cells in long-lasting Graves disease (dated by TCRdb to the early 2020s). The protocol used for the library was multiplex PCR. Data came from an Illumina HiSeq 4000. iRepertoire HTBI primers and Arm-PCR amplification of CDR3 regions were used to construct TCR beta libraries. In-frame beta chains were kept once TCRdb had trimmed the public reads at Q25 with fastp and called clones with MiXCR. Rows matching on CDR3 protein sequence are summarized as one entry with the most common DNA and genes. This sample comprises some 340,000 distinct CDR3 sequences, roughly 10% of them detected only once. The ten biggest clones cover 18% of the sample. Reading the label with the study, this specimen's time point is: newly diagnosed GD, antithyroid drugs for less than 3 months. For both TCR sequencing and RNA sequencing, RNA was extracted from PBMCs in TRIzol.

In addition, the sample was reused for a study of T cells in Graves' hyperthyroidism and ophthalmopathy.

Here the sequenced sample was peripheral blood mononuclear cells (PBMCs), taken at new diagnosis, from a patient treated with antithyroid drugs. Receptors were obtained from a young woman with Graves disease. Donor details come from another sample of the same person, matched by shared clones.

The chain is built from TRBV28 and TRBJ2-1; D unclear. Germline V gene sequence: CDR1 MDHEN, CDR2 SYDVKM. CDR3 size: 17 residues. V was trimmed by 1 base and J by 0 bases, leaving 13 bases between them. The CDR3 loop is CASSLLRILSSYNEQFF. The CDR3 DNA sequence: TGTGCCAGCAGTTTATTAAGGATCCTAAGCTCCTACAATGAGCAGTTCTTC.

V usage is TRBV4-1 and J usage is TRBJ2-2; TRBD1 aligns across 10 bases. J was trimmed by 7 bases and V by 3 bases; bases with no gene match: 8. The CDR3 has 16 amino acids. The germline V gene encodes CDR1 MGHRA and CDR2 YSYEKL. CDR3 amino acids: CASSQPRTGGGGELFF. In DNA, the CDR3 is TGCGCCAGCAGCCAGCCCAGGACAGGGGGAGGCGGGGAGCTGTTTTTT.

Many counts were recorded for this clonotype. V gene TRBV5-5 combines with J gene TRBJ2-7, with TRBD2 matching 7 bases. The V and J ends lost 3 bases and 5 bases, in that order; junction bases with no gene match: 8. CDR1 SGHKS and CDR2 YYEKEE come from the germline V gene (reference sequence). The CDR3 is 14 residues long. CDR3: CASSWARAGDEQYF. The CDR3 region has the DNA TGTGCCAGCAGCTGGGCGAGGGCGGGGGACGAGCAGTACTTC.

The genes are TRBV19 and TRBJ2-1; the D is unclear. The germline CDR1 and CDR2 sequences are LNHDA and SQIVND (reference sequence). V dropped 1 base and J dropped 6 bases, with 10 bases sitting between them. CDR3 length equals 14 residues. CDR3 sequence reads: CASSIVPAPNEQFF. The CDR3 DNA follows: TGTGCCAGTAGTATAGTCCCAGCGCCCAATGAGCAGTTCTTC.

In this sample, this clonotype turned up many times. Written as DNA, the CDR3 is TGTGCCTGGAGTCGGACAGTGAACACTGAAGCTTTCTTT. It encodes CAWSRTVNTEAFF. The V call is TRBV30, the J call TRBJ1-1; D possibly corresponds to TRBD1 (6 bases). This CDR3 region has 13 residues. Germline V CDR1 and CDR2: GTSNPN, SVGIG (reference sequence). V lost 2 bases and J lost 0, with 7 bases in between.

This clonotype occurred once. The junction differs from germline at one of its ends, possibly a read error. The chain recombines TRBV15 with TRBJ1-3; no reliable D call. The germline V gene encodes CDR1 LNHNV and CDR2 YYDKDF (reference sequence). This CDR3 region has 16 residues. In DNA, the CDR3 is TGTGCCGCCAGCAGAGGTCGCTCCTCGGGGGGAAACACCATATATTTT. Translation gives CAASRGRSSGGNTIYF. The full variable domain, rest sourced from reference TRBV15 and TRBJ1-3, is DAMVIQNPRYQVTQFGKPVTLSCSQTLNHNVMYWYQQKSSQAPKLLFHYYDKDFNNEADTPDNFQSRRPNTSFCFLDIRSPGLGDTAMYLCAASRGRSSGGNTIYFGEGSWLTVV.

The chain is built from TRBV19 and TRBJ1-1; D gene uncertain. Germline-derived CDR1 and CDR2 are LNHDA and SQIVND (reference sequence). This CDR3 is 12 amino acids long. V lost 5 bases and J 9 bases, leaving 13 bases between the germline ends. Here the CDR3 DNA reads TGTGCCAGTAGTGCCTGGACGGAAAAAGCTTTCTTT. This sequence encodes CASSAWTEKAFF.

This clonotype was picked up many times. This chain links TRBV12-3 or TRBV12-4 with TRBJ1-6; D remains unclear. The V end was cut by 3 bases, the J end by 13 bases, with 10 bases between. The CDR3 is made up of 12 amino acids. DNA of the CDR3: TGTGCCAGCAGTTTTGAGGGATCCCCCCTCCACTTT. Encoded protein: CASSFEGSPLHF.

This clonotype has a handful of counts. The chain joins TRBV6-1 to TRBJ2-1; D not certain. CDR3 size: 17 residues. CDR1 and CDR2 (germline): MNHNS, SASEGT. V shed 5 bases and J shed 2 bases, with 19 bases lying between them. The CDR3 coding sequence is TGTGCCAGCAGTCCTGTATGGGCTACCAGAGCCTACAATGAGCAGTTCTTC. Its protein product is CASSPVWATRAYNEQFF.

This clonotype has at least ten counts. V usage is TRBV12-3 or TRBV12-4 and J usage is TRBJ2-1; D unclear. V lost 1 base and J 5 bases, leaving 3 bases between the germline ends. The CDR3 spans 12 residues. The CDR3 DNA sequence: TGTGCCAGCAGTTTAGATAACAATGAGCAGTTCTTC. Translation: CASSLDNNEQFF.

This chain links TRBV10-3 with TRBJ2-7; TRBD1 agrees at 8 bases. Trimming at V came to 10 bases and at J to 1 base, leaving 6 bases not matched to a gene. The CDR3 sequence is 13 residues long. CDR1 is ENHRY and CDR2 is SYGVKD in the germline V gene. CDR3 protein: CATRTGSSYEQYV. As DNA, the CDR3 is TGTGCCACTAGGACAGGGTCATCCTACGAGCAGTACGTC.

This clonotype turned up a few times. This sequence joins TRBV4-1 and TRBJ2-5; weak D call: TRBD1 (5 bases). This CDR3 comprises 15 residues. Between the trimmed V and J ends, which lost 0 bases and 5 bases, there was a span of 13 bases. Germline lookup yields CDR1 MGHRA and CDR2 YSYEKL. CDR3 sequence (DNA): TGCGCCAGCAGCCAAGAGGGGCTATCGTTGGAGACCCAGTACTTC. Translated: CASSQEGLSLETQYF.

In its sample, this clonotype was seen many times. The chain carries TRBV10-3 and TRBJ1-4; the D is unclear. Germline-derived CDR1 and CDR2 are ENHRY and SYGVKD. The CDR3 extends over 17 amino acids. Trimming cost V 0 bases and J 0 bases, with 11 bases left between them. The CDR3 DNA reads as TGTGCCATCAGTGAGTCCGGACCGACTGCAACTAATGAAAAACTGTTTTTT. Protein sequence: CAISESGPTATNEKLFF.

At least ten counts were recorded for this clonotype. This chain uses TRBV7-8 with TRBJ2-2; 7 nucleotides agree with TRBD2. Germline V gene sequence: CDR1 SGHVS, CDR2 FQNEAQ. The CDR3 has 16 residues. J gave up 0 bases and V 0 bases, and 1 base lay outside the gene matches. CDR3 DNA sequence: TGTGCCAGCAGCTTAGCGCGGGGGTCGAACACCGGGGAGCTGTTTTTT. Translated: CASSLARGSNTGELFF.

This clonotype was counted many times. The chain combines TRBV12-3 or TRBV12-4 with TRBJ2-5; 11 bases align to TRBD1. V trimming: 7 bases; J trimming: 5 bases; junction bases outside the gene matches: 9. The CDR3 sequence is 15 residues long. As DNA, the CDR3 is TGTGCCAGCACCGGACAGGGGGCGAGGACGGAGACCCAGTACTTC. It codes for CASTGQGARTETQYF.

This clonotype was found many times. This rearrangement joins TRBV13 to TRBJ1-2; TRBD1 aligns across 9 bases. There are 15 residues in the CDR3. Per the germline V gene, CDR1 is PRHDT and CDR2 is FYEKMQ (reference sequence). J was trimmed by 1 base and V by 4 bases; bases with no gene match: 4. The CDR3 loop reads CASSYGQGYNYGYTF. The CDR3 DNA sequence: TGTGCCAGCAGCTACGGACAGGGGTATAACTATGGCTACACCTTC.

This chain links TRBV6-1 with TRBJ1-2; 10 bases agree with TRBD1. This CDR3 comprises 14 residues. The V and J ends lost 5 bases and 8 bases, in that order; junction bases with no gene match: 8. Germline V gene lookup returns CDR1 MNHNS and CDR2 SASEGT. The CDR3 bases are TGTGCCAGCAGTCGCGGACAGGGGGTGGAAGGCTACACCTTC. Its translation is CASSRGQGVEGYTF.

This clonotype was seen at least ten times. The rearrangement links TRBV30 to TRBJ1-5, with 8 bases fitting TRBD1. The CDR3 runs 13 residues. J lost 5 bases, V lost 2 bases, and 2 bases had no gene match. Germline V gives CDR1 GTSNPN, CDR2 SVGIG (reference sequence). CDR3 sequence reads: CAWSTGGHQPQHF. The CDR3 nucleotides read TGTGCCTGGAGTACAGGGGGACATCAGCCCCAGCATTTT.

This clonotype was seen at least ten times. The chain is built from TRBV11-2 and TRBJ2-7; a weak D match, TRBD2 (5 bases). In germline, CDR1 is SGHAT, CDR2 FQNNGV. CDR3 length equals 17 residues. The ends were cut back, 0 bases at V and 2 bases at J, with 17 bases in the middle. The CDR3 loop reads CASSLELFRLGAYEQYF. In DNA form, the CDR3 reads TGTGCCAGCAGCTTAGAGTTATTTCGATTGGGAGCCTACGAGCAGTACTTC.

V usage is TRBV6-1 and J usage is TRBJ2-1; D is ambiguous. The CDR3 loop spans 12 amino acids. The V and J ends lost 8 bases and 6 bases respectively, with 11 bases between them. Germline CDR1 MNHNS, CDR2 SASEGT. The CDR3 region has the DNA TGTGCCAGCGGTACTATACTCAATGAGCAGTTCTTC. The encoded protein is CASGTILNEQFF.

Many counts were recorded for this clonotype. The chain couples TRBV28 to TRBJ2-5, with D possibly TRBD2 on 5 matching bases. Per the germline V gene, CDR1 is MDHEN and CDR2 is SYDVKM. The CDR3 length is 14 residues. The V and J ends lost 2 bases and 1 base respectively, with 8 bases between them. The CDR3, as DNA: TGTGCCAGCAGTTTACTACGGGGCCAAGAGACCCAGTACTTC. It yields the protein CASSLLRGQETQYF.

At least ten counts were recorded for this clonotype. The CDR3 protein is CASSNRVGVQFF. The CDR3 bases are TGTGCCAGCAGCAACAGGGTGGGGGTGCAGTTCTTC. The chain links TRBV6-1 to TRBJ2-1; weak D call: TRBD1 (6 bases). Deletions cut 6 bases from V and 12 bases from J, with 15 bases between. Germline V gene lookup returns CDR1 MNHNS and CDR2 SASEGT. The CDR3 runs 12 residues.

The chain links TRBV9 to TRBJ2-1; 7 bases line up with TRBD2. The CDR3 runs 15 residues. Germline V gene sequence: CDR1 SGDLS, CDR2 YYNGEE. V gave up 0 bases and J gave up 7 bases; unmatched junction bases: 7. The CDR3 loop reads CASSVGGGSGNEQFF. CDR3 DNA: TGTGCCAGCAGCGTAGGGGGAGGGAGCGGTAATGAGCAGTTCTTC.

This clonotype was detected ten times or more. This chain joins TRBV30 and TRBJ2-1; D not resolved. The germline gives CDR1 GTSNPN, CDR2 SVGIG (reference sequence). V dropped 3 bases and J dropped 12 bases, with 9 bases sitting between them. This CDR3 contains 10 residues. CDR3 in amino acids: CAWRGFGQFF. As DNA, the CDR3 is TGTGCCTGGAGGGGGTTCGGGCAGTTCTTC.

This clonotype was seen many times. The chain recombines TRBV28 with TRBJ1-5, with D possibly being TRBD1 (5 bases). The germline gives CDR1 MDHEN, CDR2 SYDVKM. The CDR3 is made up of 15 amino acids. V dropped 2 bases and J dropped 2 bases, with 10 bases sitting between them. The CDR3 coding sequence is TGTGCCAGCAGTTTAGCAGGGAAGGGCAATCAGCCCCAGCATTTT. Translating gives CASSLAGKGNQPQHF.

This clonotype was observed many times. This rearrangement joins TRBV20-1 to TRBJ1-2; D perhaps matches TRBD1 (6 bases). Germline CDR1 reads DFQATT; CDR2 reads SNEGSKA (reference sequence). CDR3 length: 16 amino acids. Trimming cost V 5 bases and J 5 bases, with 24 bases left between them. The CDR3 DNA sequence: TGCAGTGCTTTCCTCCTATGGGGAGGGGGTTCGTATGGCTACACCTTC. Translating gives CSAFLLWGGGSYGYTF.

This clonotype was counted many times. This rearrangement joins TRBV7-6 to TRBJ2-1; tentatively, D is TRBD2 (5 bases). Per germline, CDR1 SGHVS and CDR2 FNYEAQ. With 5 bases removed from V and 4 bases from J, the gap between germline ends came to 15 bases. The CDR3 runs to 15 residues. The CDR3 reads CASSLSPGWYNEQFF. The CDR3 DNA follows: TGTGCCAGCAGCCTCTCCCCGGGGTGGTACAATGAGCAGTTCTTC.

This clonotype has a count of ten or more. The CDR3 spells CASSLGLAGANTGELFF. CDR3 DNA sequence: TGTGCCAGCAGCTTAGGTCTAGCGGGAGCTAACACCGGGGAGCTGTTTTTT. The chain combines TRBV7-8 with TRBJ2-2; 10 bases match TRBD2. The germline gives CDR1 SGHVS, CDR2 FQNEAQ. V shed 1 base, J shed 2 bases, and the junction held 4 bases outside the gene matches. This CDR3 is built from 17 residues.

In its sample, this clonotype was seen many times. The chain joins TRBV6-2 or TRBV6-3 to TRBJ2-1; 7 bases fit TRBD2. Losses at the gene ends were 0 bases for V and 1 base for J; bases not matched to a gene: 3. The CDR3 is 16 residues long. Germline values: CDR1 MNHEY, CDR2 SVGEGT. The CDR3 here is CASSYSGEGSYNEQFF. CDR3 in DNA: TGTGCCAGCAGTTACTCGGGGGAGGGATCCTACAATGAGCAGTTCTTC.

This clonotype has a count of ten or more. This chain uses TRBV29-1 with TRBJ2-5; tentative D call: TRBD2 (6 bases). Germline V CDR1 and CDR2: SQVTM, ANQGSEA. Trimming took off 2 bases at V and 5 bases at J, with 15 bases between the two ends. This CDR3 comprises 14 residues. The CDR3 sequence is CSVEIAARGETQYF. Written as DNA, the CDR3 is TGCAGCGTTGAAATAGCGGCTCGGGGGGAGACCCAGTACTTC.